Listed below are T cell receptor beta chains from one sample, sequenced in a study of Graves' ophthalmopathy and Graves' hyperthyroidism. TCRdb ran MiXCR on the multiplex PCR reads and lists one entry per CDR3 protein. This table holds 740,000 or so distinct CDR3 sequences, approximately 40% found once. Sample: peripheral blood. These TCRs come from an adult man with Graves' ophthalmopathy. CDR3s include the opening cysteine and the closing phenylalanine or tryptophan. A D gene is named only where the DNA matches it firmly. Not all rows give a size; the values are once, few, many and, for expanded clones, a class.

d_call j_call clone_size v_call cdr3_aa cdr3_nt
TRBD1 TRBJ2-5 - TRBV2 CASSGKTGEETQYF TGTGCCAGCAGTGGAAAGACAGGGGAGGAGACCCAGTACTTC
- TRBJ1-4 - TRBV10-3 CAISYSESQRGEKLFF TGTGCCATCAGTTACAGCGAAAGTCAGAGAGGTGAAAAACTGTTTTTT
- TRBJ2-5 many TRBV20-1 CSARVPSQETQYF TGCAGTGCTAGAGTACCTAGCCAAGAGACCCAGTACTTC
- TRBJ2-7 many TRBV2 CASSEVERYGQQYF TGTGCCAGCAGTGAAGTTGAGAGGTATGGGCAGCAGTACTTC
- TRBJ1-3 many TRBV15 CATSRGGRRNTIYF TGTGCCACCAGCAGAGGTGGAAGGAGAAACACCATATATTTT
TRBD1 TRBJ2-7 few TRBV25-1 CASSPPGTGLYEQYF TGTGCCAGCAGTCCCCCCGGGACAGGGTTGTACGAGCAGTACTTC
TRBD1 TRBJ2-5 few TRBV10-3 CASSYDRGRETQYF TGTGCCAGCAGTTACGACAGGGGGAGGGAGACCCAGTACTTC
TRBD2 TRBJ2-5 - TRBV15 CATSSSGTEQETQYF TGTGCCACCAGCAGTAGCGGGACGGAACAAGAGACCCAGTACTTC
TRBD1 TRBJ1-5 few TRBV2 CASSPDRGRFQPQHF TGTGCCAGCAGTCCGGACAGGGGGCGTTTCCAGCCCCAGCATTTT
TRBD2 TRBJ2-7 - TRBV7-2 CASSPLAGEGEQYF TGTGCCAGCAGTCCACTAGCGGGAGAGGGCGAGCAGTACTTC
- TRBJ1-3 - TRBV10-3 CAIKDVLSSGNTIYF TGTGCCATCAAGGACGTACTGAGCTCTGGAAACACCATATATTTT
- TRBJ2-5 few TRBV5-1 CASSLRLSGETQYF TGCGCCAGCAGCCTACGCCTAAGTGGTGAGACCCAGTACTTC